A single sample is the source of the 8 T cell receptor beta chains below, sequenced in a study of blood T cell repertoires in COVID-19. Sequenced by immunoSEQ multiplex PCR; TCRdb stores in-frame clones only, minus some. The repertoire includes around 210,000 clones, roughly 85% of them detected once, and 5.1% sits in the top ten. Sequencing was carried out using peripheral blood. All receptors derive from a man in his fifties or sixties with COVID-19, enrolled during active disease.

J is TRBJ2-7 and V is TRBV5-1, with 7 nucleotides matching TRBD1. CDR1 is SGHRS, CDR2 YFSETQ, per germline. Trimming removed 7 bases from V and 3 bases from J; junction bases left unmatched: 4. The CDR3 contains 12 residues. CDR3 in amino acids: CASGDRFYEQYF. DNA for the CDR3: TGCGCCAGCGGGGACAGATTCTACGAGCAGTACTTC.

This chain joins TRBV28 and TRBJ2-7, with TRBD1 matching over 9 bases. This CDR3 spans 15 amino acids. Germline V lookup: CDR1 MDHEN, CDR2 SYDVKM. With V trimmed by 7 bases and J by 2 bases, 9 bases remained unmatched. The CDR3 here is CASTDPRTGAYEQYF. The CDR3 coding sequence is TGTGCCAGCACCGATCCGCGGACAGGGGCCTACGAGCAGTACTTC.

The genes are TRBV27 and TRBJ2-5, with 8 bases lining up with TRBD2. The CDR3 sequence is 18 residues long. V lost 4 bases, J lost 5 bases, and 18 bases stayed unmatched. CDR1 and CDR2 (germline): MNHEY, SMNVEV (reference sequence). The CDR3 is CASSSDNWGAGVLETQYF. The CDR3 DNA reads as TGTGCCAGCAGTTCTGATAACTGGGGAGCGGGGGTTTTGGAGACCCAGTACTTC.

This clone showed up many times. The gene calls are TRBV28 and TRBJ1-5, with 9 bases lining up with TRBD1. Germline values: CDR1 MDHEN, CDR2 SYDVKM. V lost 5 bases to trimming and J lost 2 bases; unmatched junction nucleotides: 7. CDR3 length: 16 amino acids. The CDR3, as DNA: TGTGCCAGCAGTCTTAGACAGGGGGGCCGCAATCAGCCCCAGCATTTT. Residues: CASSLRQGGRNQPQHF.

This chain connects TRBV9 to TRBJ1-1; D gene uncertain. The CDR3 is 15 amino acids. Germline V gene data show CDR1 as SGDLS and CDR2 as YYNGEE. Trimming pared 3 bases from V and 0 bases from J, leaving 12 bases between. The CDR3 nucleotides read TGTGCCAGCAGCGGTGAGGTAGGCCTGAACACTGAAGCTTTCTTT. This gives the protein CASSGEVGLNTEAFF.

This chain connects TRBV5-1 to TRBJ1-5, with 8 bases matching TRBD1. This CDR3 spans 16 amino acids. CDR1 and CDR2 from the germline V gene are SGHRS and YFSETQ. V gave up 0 bases and J gave up 4 bases; unmatched junction bases: 6. The CDR3 region is CASSLGGQGVNQPQHF. The CDR3 DNA is TGCGCCAGCAGCTTGGGAGGACAGGGAGTAAATCAGCCCCAGCATTTT.

The CDR3 nucleotides are TGTGCCAGCAGCGTTAGCGGGGGGAAAGAGACCCAGTACTTC. As protein: CASSVSGGKETQYF. J is TRBJ2-5 and V is TRBV9, with TRBD2 matching over 10 bases. The CDR3 is made up of 14 amino acids. Germline values: CDR1 SGDLS, CDR2 YYNGEE. V shed 2 bases, J shed 3 bases, and the junction held 1 base outside the gene matches. The whole variable domain, remainder taken from reference TRBV9 and TRBJ2-5, is DSGVTQTPKHLITATGQRVTLRCSPRSGDLSVYWYQQSLDQGLQFLIQYYNGEERAKGNILERFSAQQFPDLHSELNLSSLELGDSALYFCASSVSGGKETQYFGPGTRLLVL.

The V and J genes are TRBV6-2 or TRBV6-3 and TRBJ2-3; weak D call: TRBD2 (7 bases). The CDR3 loop spans 16 amino acids. V lost 6 bases and J lost 3, with 19 bases in between. The germline CDR1 and CDR2 sequences are MNHEY and SVGEGT. CDR3 region: CASSPAAGDKTDTQYF. In DNA form, the CDR3 reads TGTGCCAGCAGCCCCGCGGCGGGGGACAAAACAGATACGCAGTATTTT.